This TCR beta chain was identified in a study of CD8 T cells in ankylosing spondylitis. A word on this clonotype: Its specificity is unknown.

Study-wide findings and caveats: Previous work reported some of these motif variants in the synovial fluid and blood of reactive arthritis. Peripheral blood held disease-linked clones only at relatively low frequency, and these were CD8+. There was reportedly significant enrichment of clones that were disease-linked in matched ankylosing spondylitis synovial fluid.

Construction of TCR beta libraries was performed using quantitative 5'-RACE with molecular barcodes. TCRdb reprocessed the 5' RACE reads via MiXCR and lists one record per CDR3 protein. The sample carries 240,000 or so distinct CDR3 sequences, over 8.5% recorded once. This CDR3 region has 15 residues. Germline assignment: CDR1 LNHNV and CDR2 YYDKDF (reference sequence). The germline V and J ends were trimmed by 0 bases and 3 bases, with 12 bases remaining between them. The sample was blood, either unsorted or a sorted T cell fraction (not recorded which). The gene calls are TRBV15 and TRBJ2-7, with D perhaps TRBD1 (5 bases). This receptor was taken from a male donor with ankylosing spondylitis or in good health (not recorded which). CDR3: CATSRDWAGIYEQYF. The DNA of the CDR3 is TGTGCCACCAGCAGAGATTGGGCAGGGATCTACGAGCAGTACTTC.